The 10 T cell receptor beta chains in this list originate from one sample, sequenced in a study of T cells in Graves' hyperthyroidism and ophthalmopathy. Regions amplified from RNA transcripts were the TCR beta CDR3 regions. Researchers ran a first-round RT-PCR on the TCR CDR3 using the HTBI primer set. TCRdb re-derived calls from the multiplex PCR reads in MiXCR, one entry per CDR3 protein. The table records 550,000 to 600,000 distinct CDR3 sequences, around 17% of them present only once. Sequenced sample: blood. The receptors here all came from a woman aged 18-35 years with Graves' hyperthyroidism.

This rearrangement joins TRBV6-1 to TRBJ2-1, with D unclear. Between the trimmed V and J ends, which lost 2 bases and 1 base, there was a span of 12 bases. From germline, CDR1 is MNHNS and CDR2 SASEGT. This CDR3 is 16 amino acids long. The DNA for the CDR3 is TGTGCCAGCAGTGAAAATTCGCCCGCTTCCTACAATGAGCAGTTCTTC. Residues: CASSENSPASYNEQFF.

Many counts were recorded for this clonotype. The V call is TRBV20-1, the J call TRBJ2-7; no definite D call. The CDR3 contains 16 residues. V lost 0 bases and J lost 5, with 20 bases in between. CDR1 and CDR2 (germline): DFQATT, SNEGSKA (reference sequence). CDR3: CSARDLAHVKVNEQYF. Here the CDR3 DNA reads TGCAGTGCTAGAGATTTGGCACATGTAAAGGTCAACGAGCAGTACTTC.

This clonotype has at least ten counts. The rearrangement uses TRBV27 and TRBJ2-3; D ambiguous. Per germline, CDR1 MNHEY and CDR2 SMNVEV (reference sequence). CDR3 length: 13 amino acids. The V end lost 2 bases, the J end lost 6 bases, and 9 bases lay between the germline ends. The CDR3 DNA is TGTGCCAGCAGTTTAACCCCTCACGATACGCAGTATTTT. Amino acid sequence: CASSLTPHDTQYF.

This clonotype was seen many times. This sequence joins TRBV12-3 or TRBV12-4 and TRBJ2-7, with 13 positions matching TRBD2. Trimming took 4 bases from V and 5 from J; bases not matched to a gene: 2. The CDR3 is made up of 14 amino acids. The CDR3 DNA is TGTGCCAGCAGTTGGACTAGCGGGAGCCACGAGCAGTACTTC. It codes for CASSWTSGSHEQYF.

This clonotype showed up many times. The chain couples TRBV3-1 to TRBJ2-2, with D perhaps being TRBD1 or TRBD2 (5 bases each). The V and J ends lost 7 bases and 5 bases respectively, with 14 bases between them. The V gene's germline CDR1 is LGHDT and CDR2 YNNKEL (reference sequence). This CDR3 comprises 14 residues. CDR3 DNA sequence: TGTGCCAGCAAGGTGGGGGTTCAGACCGGGGAGCTGTTTTTT. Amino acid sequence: CASKVGVQTGELFF.

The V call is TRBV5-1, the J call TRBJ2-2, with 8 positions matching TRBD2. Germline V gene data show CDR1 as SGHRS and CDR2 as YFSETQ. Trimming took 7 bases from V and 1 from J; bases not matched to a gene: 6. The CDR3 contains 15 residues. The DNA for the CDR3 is TGCGCCAGCTCTACTAGCGGAGAGAACACCGGGGAGCTGTTTTTT. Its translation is CASSTSGENTGELFF.

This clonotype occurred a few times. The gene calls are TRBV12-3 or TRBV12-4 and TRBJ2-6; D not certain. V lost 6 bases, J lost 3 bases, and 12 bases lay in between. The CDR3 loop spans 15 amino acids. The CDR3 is CASSHWVVGANVLTF. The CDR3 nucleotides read TGTGCCAGCAGCCACTGGGTAGTTGGGGCCAACGTCCTGACTTTC.

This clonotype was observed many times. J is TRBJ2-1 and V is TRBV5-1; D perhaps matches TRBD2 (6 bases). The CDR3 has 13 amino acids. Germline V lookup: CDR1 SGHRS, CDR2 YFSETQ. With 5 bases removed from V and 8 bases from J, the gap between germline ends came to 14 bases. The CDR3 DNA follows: TGCGCCAGCAGGAACGTGGGAGGCGATGAGCAGTTCTTC. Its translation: CASRNVGGDEQFF. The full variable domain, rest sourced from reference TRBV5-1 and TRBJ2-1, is KAGVTQTPRYLIKTRGQQVTLSCSPISGHRSVSWYQQTPGQGLQFLFEYFSETQRNKGNFPGRFSGRQFSNSRSEMNVSTLELGDSALYLCASRNVGGDEQFFGPGTRLTVL.

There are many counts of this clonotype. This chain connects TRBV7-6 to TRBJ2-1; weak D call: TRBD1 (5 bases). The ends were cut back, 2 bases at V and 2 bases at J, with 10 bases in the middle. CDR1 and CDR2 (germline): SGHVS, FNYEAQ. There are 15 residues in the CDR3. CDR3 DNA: TGTGCCAGCAGCTTATCCCAGGGCACCTACAATGAGCAGTTCTTC. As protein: CASSLSQGTYNEQFF.

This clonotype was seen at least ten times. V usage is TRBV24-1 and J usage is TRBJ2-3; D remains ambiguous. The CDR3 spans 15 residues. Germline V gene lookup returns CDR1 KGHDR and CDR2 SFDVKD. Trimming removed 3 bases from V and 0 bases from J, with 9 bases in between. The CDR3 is CATSDAAESTDTQYF. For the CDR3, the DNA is TGTGCCACCAGTGATGCGGCAGAGAGCACAGATACGCAGTATTTT.